This TCR beta chain stems from a study of blood T cells in healthy people across ages. Study at large: When template switching was applied, about one barcoded beta molecule was captured per two T cells.

A word on this clonotype: Its antigen is undetermined.

The germline gives CDR1 MNHEY, CDR2 SVGEGT. Unmatched junction bases numbered 2, after V lost 6 bases and J lost 5 bases. This CDR3 contains 12 residues. Whole-study results and caveats: The long-lived group displayed more naive CD4+ cells, plus higher diversity, than the aged donors did.

Drawn from each donor were 8.5 to 10 milliliters of peripheral blood. Samples had at least 6 million PBMCs isolated from them. The use of a sample-barcoded 5' primer and a J-beta primer mix characterized a second PCR of roughly 7 to 12 cycles. MiXCR was run by TCRdb on the 5' RACE reads, yielding one entry per CDR3 protein. This sample has approximately 1,100,000 distinct CDR3 sequences, with 45% found just once. The specimen was blood. The J gene is TRBJ2-3, the V gene TRBV6-2 or TRBV6-3, with 7 bases lining up with TRBD2. This receptor was identified in a woman aged 60-75 years in good health. CDR3 sequence reads: CASRTSVDTQYF. The CDR3 coding sequence is TGTGCCAGCAGAACTAGCGTAGATACGCAGTATTTT.